A single sample gave rise to the 7 T cell receptor beta chains below, sequenced in a study of Tregs in tolerant kidney transplant recipients. Repertoires were generated with immunoSEQ multiplex PCR, while TCRdb's copy carries only in-frame clones and drops some. The sample yields roughly 99,000 clones, roughly 93% seen once. The source material was CD4+ T cells from blood, sampled before the transplant. All receptors come from a human donor who received a combined kidney and bone marrow transplant.

This clone is a singleton in its sample. The V call is TRBV19, the J call TRBJ2-5; 10 bases are a match to TRBD2. The CDR3 runs 14 residues. V shed 2 bases, J shed 5 bases, and the junction held 2 bases outside the gene matches. CDR1 LNHDA and CDR2 SQIVND come from the germline V gene (reference sequence). CDR3 in amino acids: CASSILAGAETQYF. As DNA, the CDR3 is TGTGCCAGTAGTATACTAGCGGGAGCCGAGACCCAGTACTTC.

This clone appeared once. The chain uses TRBV18 and TRBJ2-7; 12 bases map to TRBD1. Per the germline V gene, CDR1 is KGHSH and CDR2 is LQKENI. Trimming cost V 3 bases and J 7 bases; bases outside gene matches: 4. This CDR3 has 14 amino acids. The CDR3 sequence is CASSPGTGGFEQYF. DNA for the CDR3: TGTGCCAGCTCACCGGGGACAGGGGGCTTTGAGCAGTACTTC.

This clone was seen a single time. This chain connects TRBV5-4 to TRBJ2-3; 7 bases align to TRBD1. The CDR3 extends over 15 amino acids. Per germline, CDR1 SGHNT and CDR2 YYREEE (reference sequence). V lost 0 bases and J lost 7; bases outside the gene matches: 8. In DNA form, the CDR3 reads TGTGCCAGCAGCTTGGGGGGACAGATCTTGCATACGCAGTATTTT. Amino acid sequence: CASSLGGQILHTQYF.

The rearrangement uses TRBV28 and TRBJ1-2; 9 bases are a match to TRBD1. The germline V gene has CDR1 MDHEN and CDR2 SYDVKM. Germline trimming cut 7 bases from V and 5 bases from J; bases unmatched to any gene: 5. The CDR3 length is 13 residues. DNA of the CDR3: TGTGCCAGCATCCCTGACAGGGGGTATGGCTACACCTTC. Translated, it gives CASIPDRGYGYTF.

The chain has TRBV5-1 and TRBJ2-5; 8 bases align to TRBD1. The J call may be faulty, since TRBJ2-7 better matches the DNA end. The CDR3 is 14 amino acids. The germline V gene encodes CDR1 SGHRS and CDR2 YFSETQ. The CDR3 coding sequence is TGCGCCAGCAGCTTAACAGGGGGATTGTACGAGCAGTACTTC. Residues: CASSLTGGLYEQYF.

CDR3 sequence (DNA): TGTGCCAGCAGCACCAAACAGGACAGGGACGAGCAGTACTTC. It is translated as CASSTKQDRDEQYF. The chain joins TRBV11-3 to TRBJ2-5, with 8 bases aligning to TRBD1. The DNA end lines up better with TRBJ2-7; the J call may be wrong. Per germline, CDR1 SGHNT and CDR2 YENEEA. The CDR3 runs to 14 residues.

V and J are TRBV5-4 and TRBJ2-5, with 11 nucleotides matching TRBD1. The CDR3 covers 15 residues. The V segment lost 6 bases and the J segment 5 bases; nucleotides outside the gene matches: 9. Germline-derived CDR1 and CDR2 are SGHNT and YYREEE (reference sequence). The CDR3 region is CASTRTGGDTETQYF. The CDR3 region has the DNA TGTGCCAGCACCAGGACAGGGGGCGATACGGAGACCCAGTACTTC.